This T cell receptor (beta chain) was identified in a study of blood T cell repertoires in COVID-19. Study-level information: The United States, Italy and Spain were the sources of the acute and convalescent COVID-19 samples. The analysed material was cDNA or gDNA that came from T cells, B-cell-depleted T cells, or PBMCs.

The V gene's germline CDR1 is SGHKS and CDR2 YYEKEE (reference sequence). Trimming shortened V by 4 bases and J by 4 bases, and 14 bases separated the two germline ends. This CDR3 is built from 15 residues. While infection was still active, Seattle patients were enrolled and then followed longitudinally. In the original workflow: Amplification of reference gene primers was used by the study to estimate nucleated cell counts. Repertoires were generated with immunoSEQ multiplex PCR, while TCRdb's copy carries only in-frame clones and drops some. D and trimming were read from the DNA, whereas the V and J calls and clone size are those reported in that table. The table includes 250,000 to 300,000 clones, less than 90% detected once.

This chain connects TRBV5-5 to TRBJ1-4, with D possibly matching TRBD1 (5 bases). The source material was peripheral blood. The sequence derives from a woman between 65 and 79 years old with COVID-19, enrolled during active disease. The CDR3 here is CASSRSGGFNEKLFF. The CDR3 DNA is TGTGCCAGCAGCCGAAGCGGGGGGTTTAATGAAAAACTGTTTTTT.